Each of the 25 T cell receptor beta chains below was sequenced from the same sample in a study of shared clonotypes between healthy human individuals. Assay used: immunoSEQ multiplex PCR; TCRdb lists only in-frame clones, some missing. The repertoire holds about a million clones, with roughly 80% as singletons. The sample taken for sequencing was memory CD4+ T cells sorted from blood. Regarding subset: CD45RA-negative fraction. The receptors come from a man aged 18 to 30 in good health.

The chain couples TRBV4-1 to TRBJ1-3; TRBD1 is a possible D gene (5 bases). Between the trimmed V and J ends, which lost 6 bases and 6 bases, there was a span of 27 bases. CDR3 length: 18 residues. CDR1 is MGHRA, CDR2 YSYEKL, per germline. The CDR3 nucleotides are TGCGCCAGCAGTCGCGGCGTTAGGGGCCCCTTTTTTGCAAACACCATATATTTT. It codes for CASSRGVRGPFFANTIYF.

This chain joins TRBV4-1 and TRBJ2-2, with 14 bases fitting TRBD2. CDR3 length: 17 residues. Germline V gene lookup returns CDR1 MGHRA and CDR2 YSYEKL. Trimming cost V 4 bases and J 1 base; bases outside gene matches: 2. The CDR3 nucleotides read TGCGCCAGCAGCCCTGGGACTAGCGGGGGGAACACCGGGGAGCTGTTTTTT. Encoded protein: CASSPGTSGGNTGELFF.

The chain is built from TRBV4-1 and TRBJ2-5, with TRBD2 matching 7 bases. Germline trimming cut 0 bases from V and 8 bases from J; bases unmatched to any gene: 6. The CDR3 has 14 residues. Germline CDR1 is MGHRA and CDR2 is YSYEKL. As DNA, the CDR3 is TGCGCCAGCAGCCAAGATCGACAGCGGGAAACCCAGTACTTC. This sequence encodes CASSQDRQRETQYF.

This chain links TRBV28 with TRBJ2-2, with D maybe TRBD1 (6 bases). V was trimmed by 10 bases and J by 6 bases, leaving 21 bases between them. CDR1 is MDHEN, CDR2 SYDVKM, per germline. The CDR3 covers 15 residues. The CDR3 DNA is TGTGCCACCTCCCCAGCAGGGGTGAGGGCCGGGGAGCTGTTTTTT. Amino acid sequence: CATSPAGVRAGELFF.

The CDR3 coding sequence is TGCGCCAGCAGTGCGGGGACTGAAGCTTTCTTT. It translates to CASSAGTEAFF. The rearrangement joins TRBV10-2 to TRBJ1-1, with unresolved D. In germline, CDR1 is WSHSY, CDR2 SAAADI. This CDR3 comprises 11 residues. The germline V and J ends were trimmed by 4 bases and 5 bases, with 5 bases remaining between them.

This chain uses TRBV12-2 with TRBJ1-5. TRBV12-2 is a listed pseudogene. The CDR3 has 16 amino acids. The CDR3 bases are TGTGCAAGTCGCCATTTCCCCCAACGGTGCAATCAGCCCCAGCATTTT. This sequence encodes CASRHFPQRCNQPQHF.

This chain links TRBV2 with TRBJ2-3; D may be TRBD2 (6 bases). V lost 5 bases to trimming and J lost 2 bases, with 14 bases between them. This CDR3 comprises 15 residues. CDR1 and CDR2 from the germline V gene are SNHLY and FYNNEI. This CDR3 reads CASSFPGGITDTQYF. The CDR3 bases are TGTGCCAGCAGTTTCCCGGGCGGGATCACAGATACGCAGTATTTT. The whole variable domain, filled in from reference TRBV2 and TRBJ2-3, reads EPEVTQTPSHQVTQMGQEVILRCVPISNHLYFYWYRQILGQKVEFLVSFYNNEISEKSEIFDDQFSVERPDGSNFTLKIRSTKLEDSAMYFCASSFPGGITDTQYFGPGTRLTVL.

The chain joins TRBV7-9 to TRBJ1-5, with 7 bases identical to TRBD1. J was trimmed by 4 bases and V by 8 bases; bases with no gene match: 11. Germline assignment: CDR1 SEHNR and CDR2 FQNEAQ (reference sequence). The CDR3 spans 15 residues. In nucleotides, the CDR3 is TGTGCCAGCGGGGTTGACAGGGTAGGGAATCAGCCCCAGCATTTT. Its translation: CASGVDRVGNQPQHF.

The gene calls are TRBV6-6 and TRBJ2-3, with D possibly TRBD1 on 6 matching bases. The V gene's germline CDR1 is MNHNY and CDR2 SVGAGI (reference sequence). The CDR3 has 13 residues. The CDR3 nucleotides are TGTGCTTCTGGGGGCTTAAGCACAGATACGCAGTATTTT. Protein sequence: CASGGLSTDTQYF.

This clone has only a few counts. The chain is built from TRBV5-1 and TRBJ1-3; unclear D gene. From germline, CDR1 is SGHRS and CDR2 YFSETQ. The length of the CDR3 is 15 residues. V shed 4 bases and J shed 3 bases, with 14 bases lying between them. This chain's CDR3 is CASSPTDLRGNTIYF. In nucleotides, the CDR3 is TGCGCCAGCAGCCCGACGGACCTCCGTGGAAACACCATATATTTT.

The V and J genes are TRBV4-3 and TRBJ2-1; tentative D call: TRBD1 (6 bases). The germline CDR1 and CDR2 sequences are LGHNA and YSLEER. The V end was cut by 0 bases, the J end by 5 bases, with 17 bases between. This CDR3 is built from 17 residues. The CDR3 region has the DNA TGCGCCAGCAGCCAAGAAGGGGTAGGGGGTATCGACAATGAGCAGTTCTTC. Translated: CASSQEGVGGIDNEQFF.

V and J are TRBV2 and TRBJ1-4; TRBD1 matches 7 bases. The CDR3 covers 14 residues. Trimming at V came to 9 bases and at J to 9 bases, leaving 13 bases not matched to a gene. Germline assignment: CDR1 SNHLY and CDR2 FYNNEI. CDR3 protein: CASYNQGEEKKLFF. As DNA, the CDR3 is TGTGCCAGTTATAACCAGGGGGAGGAGAAAAAACTGTTTTTT. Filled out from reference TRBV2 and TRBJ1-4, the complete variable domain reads EPEVTQTPSHQVTQMGQEVILRCVPISNHLYFYWYRQILGQKVEFLVSFYNNEISEKSEIFDDQFSVERPDGSNFTLKIRSTKLEDSAMYFCASYNQGEEKKLFFGSGTQLSVL.

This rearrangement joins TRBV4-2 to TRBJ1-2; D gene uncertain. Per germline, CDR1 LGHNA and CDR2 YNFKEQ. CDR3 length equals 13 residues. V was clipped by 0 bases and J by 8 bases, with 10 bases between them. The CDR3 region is CASSQDLVGGYTF. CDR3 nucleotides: TGTGCCAGCAGCCAAGATCTAGTGGGCGGCTACACCTTC.

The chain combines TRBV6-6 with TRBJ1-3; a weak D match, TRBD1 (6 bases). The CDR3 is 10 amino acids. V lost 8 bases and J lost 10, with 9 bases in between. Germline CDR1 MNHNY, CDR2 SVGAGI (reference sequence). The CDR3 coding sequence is TGTGCCAGCTCTCAGGGGACCATATATTTT. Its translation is CASSQGTIYF.

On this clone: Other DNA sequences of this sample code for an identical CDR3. CDR3 in DNA: TGTGCCAGCAGCGTAGCCCCCATGGACGAAAAACTGTTTTTT. Its protein is CASSVAPMDEKLFF. The chain links TRBV9 to TRBJ1-4, with D uncertain. Germline lookup yields CDR1 SGDLS and CDR2 YYNGEE. This CDR3 contains 14 residues. Trimming pared 0 bases from V and 8 bases from J, leaving 11 bases between.

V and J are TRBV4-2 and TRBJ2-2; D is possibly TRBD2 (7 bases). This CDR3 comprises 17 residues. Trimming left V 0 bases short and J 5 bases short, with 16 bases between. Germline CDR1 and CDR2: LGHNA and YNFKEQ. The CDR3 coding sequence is TGTGCCAGCAGCCAAGAGACCGGGGGGCTGTGGACCGGGGAGCTGTTTTTT. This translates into CASSQETGGLWTGELFF.

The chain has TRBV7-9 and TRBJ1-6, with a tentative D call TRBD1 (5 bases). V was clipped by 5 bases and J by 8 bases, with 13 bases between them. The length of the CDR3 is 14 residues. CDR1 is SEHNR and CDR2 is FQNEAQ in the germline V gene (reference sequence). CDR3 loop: CASSPGRGDSPLHF. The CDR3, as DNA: TGTGCCAGCAGCCCAGGAAGGGGTGATTCACCCCTCCACTTT.

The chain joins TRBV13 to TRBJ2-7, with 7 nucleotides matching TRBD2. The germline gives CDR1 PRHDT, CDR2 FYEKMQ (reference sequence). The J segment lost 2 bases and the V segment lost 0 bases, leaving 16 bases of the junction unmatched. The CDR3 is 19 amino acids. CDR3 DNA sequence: TGTGCCAGCAGCTTAGGCCGACGCGGGAGCGGGATACATGCCTACGAGCAGTACTTC. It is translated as CASSLGRRGSGIHAYEQYF.

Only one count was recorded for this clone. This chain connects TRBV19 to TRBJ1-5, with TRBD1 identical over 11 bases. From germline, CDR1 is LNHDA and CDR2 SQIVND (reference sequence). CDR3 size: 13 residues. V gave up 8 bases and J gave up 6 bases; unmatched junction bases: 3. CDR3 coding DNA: TGTGCCAGTTCGGACAGGGGGCCTCAGCCCCAGCATTTT. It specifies CASSDRGPQPQHF.

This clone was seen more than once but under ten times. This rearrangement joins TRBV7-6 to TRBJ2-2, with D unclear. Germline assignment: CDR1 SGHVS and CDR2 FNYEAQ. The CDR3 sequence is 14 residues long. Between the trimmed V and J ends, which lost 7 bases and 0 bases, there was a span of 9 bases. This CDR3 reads CASTGASNTGELFF. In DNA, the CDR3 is TGTGCCAGCACCGGAGCTTCGAACACCGGGGAGCTGTTTTTT.

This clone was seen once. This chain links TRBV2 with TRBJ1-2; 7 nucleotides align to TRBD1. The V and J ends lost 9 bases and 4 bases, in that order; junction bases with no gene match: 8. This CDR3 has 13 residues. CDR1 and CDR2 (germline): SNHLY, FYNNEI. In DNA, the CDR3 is TGTGCCAGTGATCAGGGGACAGCCTATGGCTACACCTTC. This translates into CASDQGTAYGYTF.

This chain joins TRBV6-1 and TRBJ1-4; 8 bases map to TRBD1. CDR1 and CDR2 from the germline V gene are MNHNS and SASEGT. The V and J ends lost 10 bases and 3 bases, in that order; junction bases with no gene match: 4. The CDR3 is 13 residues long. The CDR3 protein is CATQGAANEKLFF. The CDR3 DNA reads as TGTGCCACCCAGGGGGCGGCTAATGAAAAACTGTTTTTT.

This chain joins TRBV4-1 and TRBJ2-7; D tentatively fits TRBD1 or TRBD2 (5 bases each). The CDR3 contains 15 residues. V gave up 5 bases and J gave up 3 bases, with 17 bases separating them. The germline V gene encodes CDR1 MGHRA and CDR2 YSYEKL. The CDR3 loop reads CASSTRGREYYEQYF. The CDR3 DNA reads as TGCGCCAGCAGCACCCGGGGCAGGGAATACTACGAGCAGTACTTC.

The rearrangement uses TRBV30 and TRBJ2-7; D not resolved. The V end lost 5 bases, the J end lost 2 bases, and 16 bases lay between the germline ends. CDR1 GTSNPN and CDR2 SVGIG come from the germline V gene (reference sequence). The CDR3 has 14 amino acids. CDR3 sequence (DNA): TGTGCCTGGGCTAAAGGTTCCCTCGCCTACGAGCAGTACTTC. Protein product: CAWAKGSLAYEQYF.

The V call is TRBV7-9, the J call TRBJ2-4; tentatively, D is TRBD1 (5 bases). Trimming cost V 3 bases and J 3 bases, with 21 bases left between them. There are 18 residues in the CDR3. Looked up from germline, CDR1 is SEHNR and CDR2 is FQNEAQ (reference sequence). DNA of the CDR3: TGTGCCAGCAGCTTCGGGCAGGGTCTTGAGAATGACAAAAACATTCAGTACTTC. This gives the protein CASSFGQGLENDKNIQYF. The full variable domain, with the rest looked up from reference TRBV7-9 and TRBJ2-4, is DTGVSQNPRHKITKRGQNVTFRCDPISEHNRLYWYRQTLGQGPEFLTYFQNEAQLEKSRLLSDRFSAERPKGSFSTLEIQRTEQGDSAMYLCASSFGQGLENDKNIQYFGAGTRLSVL.